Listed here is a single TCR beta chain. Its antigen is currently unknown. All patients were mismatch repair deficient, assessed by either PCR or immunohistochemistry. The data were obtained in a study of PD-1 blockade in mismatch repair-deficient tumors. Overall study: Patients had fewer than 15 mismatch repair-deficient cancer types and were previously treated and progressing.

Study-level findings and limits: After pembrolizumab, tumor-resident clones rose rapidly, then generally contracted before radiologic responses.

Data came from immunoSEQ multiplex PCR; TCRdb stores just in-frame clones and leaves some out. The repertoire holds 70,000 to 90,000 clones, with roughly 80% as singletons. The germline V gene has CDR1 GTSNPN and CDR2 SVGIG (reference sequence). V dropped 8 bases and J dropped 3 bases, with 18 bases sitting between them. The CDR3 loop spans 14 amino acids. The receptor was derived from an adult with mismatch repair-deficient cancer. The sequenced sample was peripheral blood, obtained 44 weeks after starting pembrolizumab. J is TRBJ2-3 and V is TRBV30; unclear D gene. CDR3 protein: CAGHPGAPTDTQYF. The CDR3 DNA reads TGTGCCGGCCACCCTGGTGCCCCAACAGATACGCAGTATTTT.